The TCR beta chain described here comes from a study of T-cell reconstitution after alpha-beta-depleted transplantation in children. Preparation of the TCRbeta library used unique molecular identifiers. Via MiXCR, TCRdb re-called the PCR reads, giving one row per CDR3 protein. Among under 400,000 distinct CDR3 sequences listed, more than 20% were seen once. Whole-study findings and limits: The origin of alpha-beta T cells about two months after transplant was reportedly several hundred expanded graft clones. Surviving recipient T cells and thymic progenitors produced the high day-60 TCRbeta diversity seen in some patients.

About this clonotype: Its antigen is unidentified.

Germline V gene data show CDR1 as MNHEY and CDR2 as SMNVEV (reference sequence). The V and J ends lost 5 bases and 1 base respectively, with 17 bases between them. The length of the CDR3 is 16 residues. This sequence was found in a male patient between 5 and 17 years old who had a stem cell transplant for acute lymphoblastic leukemia, so the T cells may come from the graft donor. Sequences were derived from PBMCs, mostly from graft donor cells, sampled 180 days after TCRalphabeta/CD19-depleted stem cell transplant. The chain recombines TRBV27 with TRBJ2-5; D is unclear. CDR3 amino acids: CASSPHSSRRQETQYF. In DNA, the CDR3 is TGTGCCAGCAGTCCCCATTCGAGTAGGCGCCAAGAGACCCAGTACTTC.